The present T cell receptor beta chain was sequenced within a study of shared clonotypes between healthy human individuals. Findings and caveats of the study: Relative to their counterparts shared across all four donors, non-shared clonotypes exhibited diminished generation probabilities.

In regard to this clone: Its antigen is not identified.

Here immunoSEQ multiplex PCR was the method, and the copy in TCRdb shows in-frame clones only, minus some. Of just over 2,000,000 clones detected, 85% to 95% appear once; the ten largest clones hold under 0.15%. Sequencing used naive CD4+ T cells sorted from blood. Subset given: CD45RA+ positively selected. The TCR comes from a man between 18 and 29 years old in good health.

The CDR3 region has the DNA TGCGCCAGCAGCCGGATTTTGTCCGGGACTAGGATTGAAGAGACCCAGTACTTC. Protein product: CASSRILSGTRIEETQYF. The chain is built from TRBV4-1 and TRBJ2-5, with TRBD2 matching over 8 bases. The germline gives CDR1 MGHRA, CDR2 YSYEKL. Trimming cost V 4 bases and J 3 bases; bases outside gene matches: 16. This CDR3 is 18 amino acids long.